Listed below are T cell receptor beta chains from one sample, sequenced in a study of response to subunit inactivated influenza vaccine. TCRdb independently ran MiXCR on the RT-PCR reads; one entry per CDR3 protein. The sample comprises about 650,000 distinct CDR3 sequences, about 15% of which are singletons, and 7.5% to 9% rests with the top ten. Sequenced material: PBMCs from blood, taken less than 15 days before vaccination. Receptors were obtained from a man aged 45 to 65 who received an inactivated influenza vaccine. Both conserved end residues are part of each CDR3. The order of the fields is clone size, V gene, D gene, J gene, CDR3 length, CDR3 protein, CDR3 DNA. A D gene is named only where the DNA matches it firmly. Not all rows give a size; the values are once, few, many and, for expanded clones, a class.

>few|TRBV12-3/TRBV12-4|TRBD2|TRBJ2-2|17
CASSVGTSGVNTGELFF
TGTGCCAGCAGTGTTGGGACTAGCGGGGTGAACACCGGGGAGCTGTTTTTT
>many|TRBV2|-|TRBJ1-5|15
CASSDPRGRNQPQHF
TGTGCCAGCAGTGACCCCAGGGGCCGAAATCAGCCCCAGCATTTT
>-|TRBV15|-|TRBJ2-2|18
CATSRDRVGKKNTGELFF
TGTGCCACCAGCAGAGACAGGGTAGGAAAAAAGAACACCGGGGAGCTGTTTTTT
>-|TRBV20-1|-|TRBJ2-7|15
CSASSPEKKGYEQYF
TGCAGTGCTTCGAGCCCAGAAAAGAAGGGCTACGAGCAGTACTTC
>few|TRBV12-3/TRBV12-4|-|TRBJ1-1|13
CASSTVQGTEAFF
TGTGCCAGCAGTACCGTTCAAGGGACTGAAGCTTTCTTT
>few|TRBV15|-|TRBJ1-2|13
CATSDGRLGGYTF
TGTGCCACCAGTGACGGGCGTTTGGGCGGCTACACCTTC
>few|TRBV2|-|TRBJ2-1|14
CASVTVSSYNEQFF
TGTGCCAGCGTGACAGTAAGCTCCTACAATGAGCAGTTCTTC
>-|TRBV6-4|-|TRBJ1-2|15
CASSDSYGKKGGYTF
TGTGCCAGCAGTGACTCCTACGGGAAAAAGGGGGGCTACACCTTC
>many|TRBV29-1|-|TRBJ1-2|10
CSVLHYGYTF
TGCAGCGTTCTCCACTATGGCTACACCTTC
>few|TRBV24-1|TRBD2|TRBJ2-1|16
CATSDNSGRDYNEQFF
TGTGCCACCAGTGACAATAGCGGGAGAGATTACAATGAGCAGTTCTTC
>-|TRBV20-1|-|TRBJ2-5|15
CSASGLSKFQETQYF
TGCAGTGCTAGCGGACTCTCAAAATTCCAAGAGACCCAGTACTTC
>few|TRBV7-9|-|TRBJ1-1|12
CASSLDGGRSFF
TGTGCCAGCAGCTTAGATGGGGGGCGGTCTTTCTTT
>-|TRBV12-3/TRBV12-4|-|TRBJ1-5|15
CASSLNGGTNQPQHF
TGTGCCAGCAGTTTAAATGGCGGCACCAATCAGCCCCAGCATTTT
>-|TRBV4-1|TRBD1|TRBJ2-7|15
CASSQVGQSHYEQYF
TGCGCCAGCAGCCAAGTGGGACAGAGCCACTACGAGCAGTACTTC
>-|TRBV20-1|-|TRBJ2-5|14
CSALPGGFQETQYF
TGCAGTGCCCTCCCAGGCGGTTTCCAAGAGACCCAGTACTTC
>few|TRBV20-1|-|TRBJ2-5|13
CSARAPGRETQYF
TGCAGTGCTAGAGCTCCTGGAAGAGAGACCCAGTACTTC
>-|TRBV18|TRBD1|TRBJ2-7|15
CASSPPGQGGHEQYF
TGTGCCAGCTCACCACCGGGACAGGGTGGCCACGAGCAGTACTTC
>many|TRBV5-1|-|TRBJ1-1|13
CASSVQMNTEAFF
TGCGCCAGCAGCGTTCAGATGAACACTGAAGCTTTCTTT
>-|TRBV27|TRBD2|TRBJ2-3|16
CASSKAGAQNTDTQYF
TGTGCCAGCAGCAAAGCGGGGGCGCAGAACACAGATACGCAGTATTTT
>few|TRBV7-8|TRBD2|TRBJ2-3|15
CASSFGAGGTDTQYF
TGTGCCAGCAGCTTCGGGGCGGGAGGAACAGATACGCAGTATTTT
>many|TRBV12-3/TRBV12-4|TRBD2|TRBJ2-1|16
CASSSGTSGGANEQFF
TGTGCCAGCAGTTCAGGGACTAGCGGGGGGGCGAATGAGCAGTTCTTC
>few|TRBV24-1|-|TRBJ2-2|17
CATSDPHRGLNTGELFF
TGTGCCACCAGTGACCCCCACAGGGGACTGAACACCGGGGAGCTGTTTTTT
>-|TRBV20-1|-|TRBJ2-2|14
CSASRLANTGELFF
TGCAGTGCTAGCAGACTCGCGAACACCGGGGAGCTGTTTTTT
>-|TRBV4-3|TRBD1|TRBJ2-7|18
CASSQDRRDRDHLYEQYF
TGCGCCAGCAGCCAAGATCGAAGGGACAGGGATCACCTGTACGAGCAGTACTTC
>-|TRBV11-1|-|TRBJ2-3|20
CASSSTKPDVGGGRTDTQYF
TGTGCCAGCAGCTCAACCAAACCCGACGTGGGGGGTGGGAGGACAGATACGCAGTATTTT
>many|TRBV24-1|TRBD1|TRBJ2-1|17
CATSDWDSGTGGDEQFF
TGTGCCACCAGTGATTGGGATAGCGGGACAGGGGGCGATGAGCAGTTCTTC
>-|TRBV5-1|-|TRBJ2-3|15
CASSLAEVYTDTQYF
TGCGCCAGCAGCTTGGCAGAAGTTTACACAGATACGCAGTATTTT
>few|TRBV7-2|TRBD1|TRBJ2-7|15
CASSLGGTGGEEQYF
TGTGCCAGCAGCTTAGGGGGGACAGGGGGAGAGGAGCAGTACTTC
>-|TRBV6-1|-|TRBJ2-3|14
CASSEGLWGDTQYF
TGTGCCAGCAGTGAAGGACTATGGGGCGATACGCAGTATTTT
>few|TRBV5-6|-|TRBJ1-1|15
CASSLVSLMNTEAFF
TGTGCCAGCAGCTTGGTATCGTTAATGAACACTGAAGCTTTCTTT
>few|TRBV6-2/TRBV6-3|-|TRBJ2-2|14
CASSYGLGTGELFF
TGTGCCAGCAGTTACGGTCTGGGCACCGGGGAGCTGTTTTTT
>-|TRBV24-1|-|TRBJ1-2|14
CATSDFSQGRGYTF
TGTGCCACCAGTGATTTCTCCCAGGGACGGGGCTACACCTTC